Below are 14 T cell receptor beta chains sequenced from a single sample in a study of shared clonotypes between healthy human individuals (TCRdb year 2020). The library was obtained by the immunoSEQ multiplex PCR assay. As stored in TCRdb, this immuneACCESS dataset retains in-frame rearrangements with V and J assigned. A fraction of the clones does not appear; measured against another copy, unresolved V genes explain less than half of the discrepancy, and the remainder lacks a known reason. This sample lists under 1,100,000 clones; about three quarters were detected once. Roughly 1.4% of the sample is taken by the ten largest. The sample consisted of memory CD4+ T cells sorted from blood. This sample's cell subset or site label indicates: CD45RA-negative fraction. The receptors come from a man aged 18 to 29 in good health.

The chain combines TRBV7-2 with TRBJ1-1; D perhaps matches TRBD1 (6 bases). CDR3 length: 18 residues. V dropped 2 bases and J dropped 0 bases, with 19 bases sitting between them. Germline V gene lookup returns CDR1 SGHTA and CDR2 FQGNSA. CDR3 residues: CASSLIGGGGVMNTEAFF. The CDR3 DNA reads TGTGCCAGCAGCTTAATAGGGGGAGGGGGAGTAATGAACACTGAAGCTTTCTTT.

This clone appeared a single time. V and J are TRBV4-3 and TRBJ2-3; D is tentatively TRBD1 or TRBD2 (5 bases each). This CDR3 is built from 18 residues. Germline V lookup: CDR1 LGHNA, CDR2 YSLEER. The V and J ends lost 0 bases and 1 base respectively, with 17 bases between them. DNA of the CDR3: TGCGCCAGCAGCCAAGAATGGATGGGGGTGCCCGGCACAGATACGCAGTATTTT. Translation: CASSQEWMGVPGTDTQYF.

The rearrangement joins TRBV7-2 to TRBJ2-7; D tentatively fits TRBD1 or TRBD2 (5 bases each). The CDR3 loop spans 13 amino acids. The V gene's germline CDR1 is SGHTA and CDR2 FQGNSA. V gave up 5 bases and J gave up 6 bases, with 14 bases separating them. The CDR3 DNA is TGTGCCAGCAGCCCTCACCAGGGAGCCGAGCAGTACTTC. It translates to CASSPHQGAEQYF.

CDR3 amino acids: CASSSPGQFNEKLFF. For the CDR3, the DNA is TGTGCCAGCAGCTCACCGGGACAATTTAATGAAAAACTGTTTTTT. This rearrangement joins TRBV5-5 to TRBJ1-4; maybe TRBD1 (6 bases). Trimming removed 3 bases from V and 4 bases from J, with 13 bases in between. The CDR3 sequence is 15 residues long. Germline lookup yields CDR1 SGHKS and CDR2 YYEKEE (reference sequence).

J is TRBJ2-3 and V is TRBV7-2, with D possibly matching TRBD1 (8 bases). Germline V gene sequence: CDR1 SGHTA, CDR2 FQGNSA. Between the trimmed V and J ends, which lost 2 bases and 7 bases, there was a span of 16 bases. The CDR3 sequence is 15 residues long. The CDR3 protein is CASSLQDRGGHTQYF. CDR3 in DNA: TGTGCCAGCAGCTTACAAGACAGGGGAGGGCATACGCAGTATTTT.

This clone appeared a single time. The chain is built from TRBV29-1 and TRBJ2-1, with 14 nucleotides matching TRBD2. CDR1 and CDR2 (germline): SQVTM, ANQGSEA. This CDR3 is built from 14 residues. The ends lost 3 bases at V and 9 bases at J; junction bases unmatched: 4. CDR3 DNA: TGCAGCGTTGAGACTAGCGGGAGGGCCAGTGAGCAGTTCTTC. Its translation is CSVETSGRASEQFF.

CDR3 loop: CASSPAQGLGSYEQYF. The CDR3 nucleotides are TGCGCCAGCAGCCCCGCACAGGGGTTGGGATCCTACGAGCAGTACTTC. The V call is TRBV4-1, the J call TRBJ2-7, with TRBD1 matching 7 bases. The CDR3 spans 16 residues. In germline, CDR1 is MGHRA, CDR2 YSYEKL. Trimming took 4 bases from V and 1 from J; bases not matched to a gene: 10.

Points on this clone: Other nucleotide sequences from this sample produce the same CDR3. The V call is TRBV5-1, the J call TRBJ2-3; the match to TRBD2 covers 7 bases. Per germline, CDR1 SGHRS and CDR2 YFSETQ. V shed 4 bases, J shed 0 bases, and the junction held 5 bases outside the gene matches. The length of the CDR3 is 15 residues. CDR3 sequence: CASSTGTTSTDTQYF. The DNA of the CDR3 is TGCGCCAGCAGCACCGGGACTACTAGCACAGATACGCAGTATTTT.

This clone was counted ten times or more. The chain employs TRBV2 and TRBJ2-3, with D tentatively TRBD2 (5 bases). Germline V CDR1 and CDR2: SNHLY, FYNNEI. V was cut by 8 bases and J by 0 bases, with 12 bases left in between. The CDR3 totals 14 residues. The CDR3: CASSSGYSTDTQYF. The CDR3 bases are TGTGCCAGCTCAAGCGGATATAGCACAGATACGCAGTATTTT.

CDR3 sequence reads: CASSYSRNSEAFF. CDR3 nucleotide sequence: TGTGCCAGCAGTTACTCACGGAATTCTGAAGCTTTCTTT. The chain uses TRBV6-5 and TRBJ1-1; D is undetermined. CDR3 length: 13 amino acids. V was pared by 0 bases and J by 6 bases, with 8 bases between. Looked up from germline, CDR1 is MNHEY and CDR2 is SVGAGI.

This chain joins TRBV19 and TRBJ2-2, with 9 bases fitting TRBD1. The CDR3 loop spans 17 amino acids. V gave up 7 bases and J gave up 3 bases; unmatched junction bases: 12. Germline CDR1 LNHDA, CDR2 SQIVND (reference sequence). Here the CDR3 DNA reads TGTGCCAGTAAACGTACAGGGGGCTTAGGGGACACCGGGGAGCTGTTTTTT. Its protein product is CASKRTGGLGDTGELFF. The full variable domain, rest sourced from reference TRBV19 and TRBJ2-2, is DGGITQSPKYLFRKEGQNVTLSCEQNLNHDAMYWYRQDPGQGLRLIYYSQIVNDFQKGDIAEGYSVSREKKESFPLTVTSAQKNPTAFYLCASKRTGGLGDTGELFFGEGSRLTVL.

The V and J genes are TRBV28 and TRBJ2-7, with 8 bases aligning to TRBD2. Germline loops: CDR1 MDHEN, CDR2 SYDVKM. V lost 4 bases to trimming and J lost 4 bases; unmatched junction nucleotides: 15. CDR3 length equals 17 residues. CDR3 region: CASSSSLERGIPYEQYF. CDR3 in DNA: TGTGCCAGCAGTTCATCCCTCGAGCGGGGGATACCATACGAGCAGTACTTC.

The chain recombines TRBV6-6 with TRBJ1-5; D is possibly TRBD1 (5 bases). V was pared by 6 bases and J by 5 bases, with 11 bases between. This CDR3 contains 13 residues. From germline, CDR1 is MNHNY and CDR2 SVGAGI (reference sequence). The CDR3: CASRTTEDQPQHF. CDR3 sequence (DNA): TGTGCCAGCAGGACGACAGAAGATCAGCCCCAGCATTTT.

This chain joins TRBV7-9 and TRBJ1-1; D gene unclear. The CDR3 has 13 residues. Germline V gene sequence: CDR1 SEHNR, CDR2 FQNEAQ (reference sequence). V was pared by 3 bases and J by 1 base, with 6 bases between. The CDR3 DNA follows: TGTGCCAGCAGCTTTGAGGGGAACACTGAAGCTTTCTTT. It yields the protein CASSFEGNTEAFF.